This T cell receptor (beta chain) was documented in a study of radiation and T cells in renal cell carcinoma. Overall study: Nephrectomy followed 15 Gy stereotactic body radiation by 4 weeks. Points from the study as a whole: From baseline, blood top tumor clonotypes peaked at 2 weeks post-radiation.

The repertoire was sequenced with immunoSEQ multiplex PCR; TCRdb's copy has only in-frame clones and lacks some. This table has 120,000 or so clones, roughly four fifths appearing once. This clone was observed a handful of times. Its target is unknown. Indicated time point: blood 2 weeks post-SBRT. Sample treatment: 15 Gy SBRT to primary tumor, nephrectomy 4 weeks later. The CDR3 covers 15 residues. V was shortened by 2 bases and J by 1 base, with 11 bases between the two germline ends. The germline V gene has CDR1 ENHRY and CDR2 SYGVKD. V and J are TRBV10-3 and TRBJ1-1; perhaps TRBD1 as D (5 bases). This sample comprised blood, obtained from a patient whose treatment included radiotherapy and nephrectomy. The origin of this receptor is a woman in her sixties with renal cell carcinoma. The CDR3 loop is CAISETHQGNTEAFF. The CDR3, as DNA: TGTGCCATCAGTGAGACCCACCAGGGGAACACTGAAGCTTTCTTT.